This T cell receptor beta chain appears in the sequencing data of a study of shared clonotypes between healthy human individuals. The assay ran at deep level. Clones were sequenced by immunoSEQ multiplex PCR, and TCRdb holds only the in-frame ones, with some missing. Here the sample spans about 980,000 clones, approximately 80% being singletons. This clone was counted once. Germline assignment: CDR1 SGHAT and CDR2 FQNNGV. The CDR3 contains 14 residues. Trimming stripped 3 bases from V and 0 bases from J, with 3 bases between. The TCR originated in a young man in good health. This chain connects TRBV11-2 to TRBJ1-6, with unresolved D. Sequenced input: memory CD4+ T cells sorted from blood. Stated subset: CD45RA-negative fraction. CDR3 region: CASSFSSYNSPLHF. CDR3 sequence (DNA): TGTGCCAGCAGCTTCAGCTCCTATAATTCACCCCTCCACTTT.